The sequence of this T cell receptor beta chain was determined in a study of beta chain features in type 1 diabetes. The study, taken as a whole, reports: Moderately but significantly shorter TCRB CDR3s were found in Type 1 diabetes patients in all four CD4+ subsets.

On this clone itself: The antigen remains unidentified.

Deletions cut 4 bases from V and 4 bases from J, with 13 bases between. The CDR3 is 14 amino acids. Germline CDR1 MDHEN, CDR2 SYDVKM. Sorted populations all had greater than 98% purity. Every bit of the isolated RNA underwent reverse transcription, so sequencing read expressed TCRB transcripts. Assay: immunoSEQ multiplex PCR; the TCRdb copy retains only in-frame clones and omits some. Among 640,000 or so clones listed, roughly an eighth were seen once. The V call is TRBV28, the J call TRBJ2-5; D possibly matches TRBD1 or TRBD2 (5 bases each). Sequencing was done on a sample of naive CD4+ T cells from blood. The source is a man between 18 and 29 years old with type 1 diabetes. The CDR3 loop reads CASSSPRGTETQYF. The CDR3 region has the DNA TGTGCCAGCAGTTCGCCGAGGGGCACAGAGACCCAGTACTTC.